A selection of T cell receptor beta chains follows, all from one sample in a study of blood T cell repertoires in COVID-19. Assay: immunoSEQ multiplex PCR; the TCRdb copy retains only in-frame clones and omits some. The sample has roughly 300,000 clones; about 86% are singletons. The sample consisted of PBMCs or T cells enriched from blood (not recorded which). All receptors derive from a woman aged 40 to 50 with acute COVID-19. CDR3s include the opening cysteine and the closing phenylalanine or tryptophan. A D gene is named only where the DNA matches it firmly. Clone size appears in some rows only: once, few, many, or a class for an expanded clone.

TRBV9,-,TRBD1,TRBJ2-1,TGTGCCAGCAGCGCCCGACAGGGTTCTCCAACCGATGAGCAGTTCTTC,CASSARQGSPTDEQFF
TRBV28,-,TRBD1,TRBJ1-3,TGTGCCAGCAGAACAGACAGGGTTGGAAACACCATATATTTT,CASRTDRVGNTIYF
TRBV5-4,-,-,TRBJ2-5,TGTGCCAGCAGCTTGGCAGGGGTGGAGACCCAGTACTTC,CASSLAGVETQYF
TRBV27,-,-,TRBJ2-3,TGTGCCAGCAGTTTCCCCTCTCGGTCGGGGAGCACAGATACGCAGTATTTT,CASSFPSRSGSTDTQYF
TRBV5-6,-,TRBD1,TRBJ1-2,TGTGCCAGCAGCTCTCGGGACAGGGATTGGGATGGCTACACCTTC,CASSSRDRDWDGYTF
TRBV7-3,-,-,TRBJ2-2,TGTGCCAGCAGCCAGGGCCCTCCCGGGGAGCTGTTTTTT,CASSQGPPGELFF
TRBV7-9,-,TRBD2,TRBJ2-1,TGTGCCAGCAGCCCTAGCGGGGCCTCCTACAATGAGCAGTTCTTC,CASSPSGASYNEQFF
TRBV6-2/TRBV6-3,few,TRBD1,TRBJ1-6,TGTGCCAGCAGCCCGACAGGGATGAATTCACCCCTCCACTTT,CASSPTGMNSPLHF
TRBV2,-,-,TRBJ2-7,TGTGCCAGCAGTGGGCCGGCGGGGGCTGGTCGCTCCTACGAGCAGTACTTC,CASSGPAGAGRSYEQYF
TRBV28,-,-,TRBJ1-2,TGTGCCACCTGGGGAGGCCGGCCCTTAAACTATGGCTACACCTTC,CATWGGRPLNYGYTF
TRBV7-3,few,-,TRBJ2-5,TGTGCCAGCAGCTTAGGGGGGTACCAAGAGACCCAGTACTTC,CASSLGGYQETQYF
TRBV27,-,-,TRBJ2-2,TGTGCCAGCAGGCAGGGTTCGGTGAACACCGGGGAGCTGTTTTTT,CASRQGSVNTGELFF
TRBV18,-,-,TRBJ2-3,TGTGCCAGCTCAACCTGGACAGACACAGATACGCAGTATTTT,CASSTWTDTDTQYF
TRBV11-2,-,-,TRBJ2-3,TGTGCCACTTTTGCGACTTTTCCGGGACTTCACACAGATACGCAGTATTTT,CATFATFPGLHTDTQYF
TRBV5-4,-,-,TRBJ1-2,TGTGCCAGCAGCTTGGGGCAGGGGATAAACTATGGCTACACCTTC,CASSLGQGINYGYTF
TRBV19,-,TRBD2,TRBJ2-1,TGTGCCAGTATAGCGGGAGATACTACCAATGAGCAGTTCTTC,CASIAGDTTNEQFF
TRBV10-3,-,TRBD1,TRBJ1-6,TGTGCCACCGAAAGCGGGACAGGGATCAAGCCCCTCCACTTT,CATESGTGIKPLHF
TRBV6-2/TRBV6-3,-,-,TRBJ2-7,TGTGCCAGCAGTACAGGGAAAAGGACCTACGAGCAGTACTTC,CASSTGKRTYEQYF
TRBV7-3,-,TRBD2,TRBJ2-1,TGTGCCAGCAGCTTAACTAGCGGGACCCACAATGAGCAGTTCTTC,CASSLTSGTHNEQFF
TRBV20-1,-,-,TRBJ1-3,TGCAGTGCTAGTGATCCACGGCGGGGCTCTGGAAACACCATATATTTT,CSASDPRRGSGNTIYF
TRBV3-1/TRBV3-2,-,-,TRBJ1-6,TGTGCCAGCAGCCCCAGGGGAACATCACCCCTCCACTTT,CASSPRGTSPLHF
TRBV19,few,-,TRBJ1-5,TGTGCCAGTATTCCTAGCTGGAGTAGCAATCAGCCCCAGCATTTT,CASIPSWSSNQPQHF
TRBV4-3,-,TRBD2,TRBJ2-2,TGCGCCAGCAGGCCCGGGACTAGCGCCGGGGAGCTGTTTTTT,CASRPGTSAGELFF
TRBV7-9,-,-,TRBJ2-7,TGTGCCAGCAGCTCCCGGGACTACGAGCAGTACTTC,CASSSRDYEQYF
TRBV28,-,-,TRBJ1-6,TGTGCCAGCAGTTTATCCCGAGGTTCACCCCTCCACTTT,CASSLSRGSPLHF
TRBV5-5,-,TRBD1,TRBJ2-5,TGTGCCAGCAGCTCCGTCGGACAGGGTCTAGAGACCCAGTACTTC,CASSSVGQGLETQYF
TRBV21-1,-,-,TRBJ2-3,TGTGCCAGCAGCAAAGGGACAGGGGGTACTAGCCTTAGCACAGATACGCAGTATTTT,CASSKGTGGTSLSTDTQYF
TRBV7-3,-,-,TRBJ2-1,TGTGCCAGCAGCCCAGGACAGTACAATGAGCAGTTCTTC,CASSPGQYNEQFF
TRBV6-5,-,-,TRBJ2-5,TGTGCCAGCAGTTACCCCAGCGTAGAGACCCAGTACTTC,CASSYPSVETQYF
TRBV5-6,few,-,TRBJ1-2,TGTGCCAGCAGCTGGCAGGGAGGTACGACACACTATGGCTACACCTTC,CASSWQGGTTHYGYTF